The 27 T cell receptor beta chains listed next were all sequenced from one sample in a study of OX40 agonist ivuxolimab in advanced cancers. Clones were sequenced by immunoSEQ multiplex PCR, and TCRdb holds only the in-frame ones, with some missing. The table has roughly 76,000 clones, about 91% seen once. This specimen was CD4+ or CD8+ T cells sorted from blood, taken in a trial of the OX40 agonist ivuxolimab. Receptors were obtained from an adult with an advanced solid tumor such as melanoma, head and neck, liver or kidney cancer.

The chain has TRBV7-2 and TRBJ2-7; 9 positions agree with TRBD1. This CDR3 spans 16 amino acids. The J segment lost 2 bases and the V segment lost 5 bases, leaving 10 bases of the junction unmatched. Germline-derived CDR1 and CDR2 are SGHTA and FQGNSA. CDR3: CASSGGQGTGPYEQYF. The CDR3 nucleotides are TGTGCCAGCAGCGGCGGGCAGGGGACAGGGCCCTACGAGCAGTACTTC.

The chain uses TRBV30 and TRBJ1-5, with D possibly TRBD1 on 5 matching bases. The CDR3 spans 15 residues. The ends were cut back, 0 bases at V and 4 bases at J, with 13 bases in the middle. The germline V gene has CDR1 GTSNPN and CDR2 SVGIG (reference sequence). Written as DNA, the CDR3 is TGTGCCTGGAGTGTTGGGGGGTTTGGGAATCAGCCCCAGCATTTT. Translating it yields CAWSVGGFGNQPQHF.

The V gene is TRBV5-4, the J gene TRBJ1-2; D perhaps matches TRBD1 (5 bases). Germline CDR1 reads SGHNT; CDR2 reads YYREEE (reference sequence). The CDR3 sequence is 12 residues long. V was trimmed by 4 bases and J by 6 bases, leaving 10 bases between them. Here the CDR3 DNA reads TGTGCCAGCAGCCGCATAGGGGATGGCTACACCTTC. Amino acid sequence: CASSRIGDGYTF.

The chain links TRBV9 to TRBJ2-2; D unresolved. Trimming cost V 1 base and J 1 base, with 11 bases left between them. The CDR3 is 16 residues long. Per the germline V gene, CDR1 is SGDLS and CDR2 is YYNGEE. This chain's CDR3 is CASSVLNIKNTGELFF. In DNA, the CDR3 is TGTGCCAGCAGCGTACTGAATATCAAGAACACCGGGGAGCTGTTTTTT.

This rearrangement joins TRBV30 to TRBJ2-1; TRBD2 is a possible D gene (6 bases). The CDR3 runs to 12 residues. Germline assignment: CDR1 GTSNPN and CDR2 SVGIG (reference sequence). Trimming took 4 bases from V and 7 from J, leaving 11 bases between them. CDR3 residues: CAWNRLENEQFF. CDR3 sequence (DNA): TGTGCCTGGAACAGACTAGAGAATGAGCAGTTCTTC.

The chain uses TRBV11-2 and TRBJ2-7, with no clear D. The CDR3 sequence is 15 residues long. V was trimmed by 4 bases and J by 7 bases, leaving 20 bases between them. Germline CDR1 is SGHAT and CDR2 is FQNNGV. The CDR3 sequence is CASSSILQSSREQYF. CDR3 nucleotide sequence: TGTGCCAGCAGCTCTATCTTACAGAGCTCTCGTGAGCAGTACTTC.

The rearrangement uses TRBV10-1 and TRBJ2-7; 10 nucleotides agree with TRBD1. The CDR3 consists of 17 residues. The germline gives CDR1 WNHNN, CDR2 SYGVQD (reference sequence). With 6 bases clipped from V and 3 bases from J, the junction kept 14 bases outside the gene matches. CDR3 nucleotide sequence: TGCGCCAGCAGACAAATACAGGGACAGGGGCCCTACTACGAGCAGTACTTC. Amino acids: CASRQIQGQGPYYEQYF.

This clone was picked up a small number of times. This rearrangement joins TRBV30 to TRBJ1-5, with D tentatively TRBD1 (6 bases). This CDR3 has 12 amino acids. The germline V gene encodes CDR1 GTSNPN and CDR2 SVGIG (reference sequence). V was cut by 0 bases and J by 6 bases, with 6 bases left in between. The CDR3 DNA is TGTGCCTGGAGTGTACAGGGTCAGCCCCAGCATTTT. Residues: CAWSVQGQPQHF.

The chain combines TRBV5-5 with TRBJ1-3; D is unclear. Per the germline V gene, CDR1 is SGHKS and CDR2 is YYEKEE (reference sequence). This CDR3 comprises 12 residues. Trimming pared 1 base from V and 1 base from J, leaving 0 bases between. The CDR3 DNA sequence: TGTGCCAGCAGCTTGTCTGGAAACACCATATATTTT. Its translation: CASSLSGNTIYF.

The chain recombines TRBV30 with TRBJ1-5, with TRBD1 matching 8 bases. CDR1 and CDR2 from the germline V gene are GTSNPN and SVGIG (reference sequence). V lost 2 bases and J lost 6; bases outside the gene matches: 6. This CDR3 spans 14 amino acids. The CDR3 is CAWSPGGAGQPQHF. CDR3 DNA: TGTGCCTGGAGTCCAGGGGGCGCGGGTCAGCCCCAGCATTTT.

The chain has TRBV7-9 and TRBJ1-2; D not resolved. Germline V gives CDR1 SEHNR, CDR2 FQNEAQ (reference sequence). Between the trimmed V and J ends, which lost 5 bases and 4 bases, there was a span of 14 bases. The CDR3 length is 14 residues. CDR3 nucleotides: TGTGCCAGCAGCCCCCGGGCCGGCAGCTATGGCTACACCTTC. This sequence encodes CASSPRAGSYGYTF.

The CDR3 bases are TGTGCCAGCAGCCGAGGGGGCTCGGGCAATCAGCCCCAGCATTTT. It yields the protein CASSRGGSGNQPQHF. V gene TRBV7-9 combines with J gene TRBJ1-5; the match to TRBD1 covers 7 bases. J gave up 2 bases and V 5 bases, and 6 bases lay outside the gene matches. Looked up from germline, CDR1 is SEHNR and CDR2 is FQNEAQ (reference sequence). The CDR3 spans 15 residues.

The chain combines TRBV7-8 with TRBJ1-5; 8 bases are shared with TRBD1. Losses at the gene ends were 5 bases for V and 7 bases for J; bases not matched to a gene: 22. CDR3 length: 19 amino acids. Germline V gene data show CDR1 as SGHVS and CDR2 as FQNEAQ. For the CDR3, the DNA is TGTGCCAGCAGCCCCCGGACAGGGTCAAAAGGAGGGGAGGGCCAGCCCCAGCATTTT. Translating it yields CASSPRTGSKGGEGQPQHF.

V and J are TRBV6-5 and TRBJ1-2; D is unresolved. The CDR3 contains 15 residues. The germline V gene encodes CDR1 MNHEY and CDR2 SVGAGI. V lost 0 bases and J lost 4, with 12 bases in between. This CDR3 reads CASSYSGGLGYGYTF. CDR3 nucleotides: TGTGCCAGCAGTTACTCAGGAGGGCTCGGCTATGGCTACACCTTC.

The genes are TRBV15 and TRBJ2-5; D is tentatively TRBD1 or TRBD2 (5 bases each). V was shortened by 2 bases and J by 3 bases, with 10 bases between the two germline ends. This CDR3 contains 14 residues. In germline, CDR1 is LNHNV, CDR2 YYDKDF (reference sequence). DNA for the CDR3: TGTGCCACCAGCAGAACCGGGACCAAAGAGACCCAGTACTTC. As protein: CATSRTGTKETQYF.

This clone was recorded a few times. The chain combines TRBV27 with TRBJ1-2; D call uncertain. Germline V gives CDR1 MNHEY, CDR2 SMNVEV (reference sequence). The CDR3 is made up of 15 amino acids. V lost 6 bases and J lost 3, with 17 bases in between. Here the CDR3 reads CASRKLGPGDYGYTF. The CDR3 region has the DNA TGTGCCAGCAGAAAACTCGGGCCCGGGGACTATGGCTACACCTTC.

This CDR3 is CAGARTPNEQFF. CDR3 sequence (DNA): TGTGCCGGAGCGCGGACACCGAATGAGCAGTTCTTC. V and J are TRBV30 and TRBJ2-1, with a tentative D call TRBD1 (5 bases). Trimming cost V 8 bases and J 7 bases, with 15 bases left between them. Germline CDR1 GTSNPN, CDR2 SVGIG (reference sequence). CDR3 length: 12 amino acids.

CDR3 sequence reads: CASSPGTSPYEQYF. In DNA form, the CDR3 reads TGCGCCAGCAGTCCCGGGACTAGTCCCTACGAGCAGTACTTC. This sequence joins TRBV10-2 and TRBJ2-7; TRBD2 matches 8 bases. Trimming took 5 bases from V and 2 from J; bases not matched to a gene: 5. Germline CDR1 WSHSY, CDR2 SAAADI. This CDR3 spans 14 amino acids.

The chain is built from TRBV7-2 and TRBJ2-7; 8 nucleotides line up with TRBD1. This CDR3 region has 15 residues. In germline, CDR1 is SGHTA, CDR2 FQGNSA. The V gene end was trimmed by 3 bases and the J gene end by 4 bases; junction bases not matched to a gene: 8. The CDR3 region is CASSLGQGARYEQYF. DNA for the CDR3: TGTGCCAGCAGCTTGGGCCAGGGGGCGCGATACGAGCAGTACTTC.

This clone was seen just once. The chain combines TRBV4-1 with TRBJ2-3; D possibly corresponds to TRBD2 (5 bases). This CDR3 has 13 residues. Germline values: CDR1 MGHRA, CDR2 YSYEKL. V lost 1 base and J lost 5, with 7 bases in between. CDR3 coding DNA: TGCGCCAGCAGCCAAGGCGCGGGAGATACGCAGTATTTT. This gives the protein CASSQGAGDTQYF.

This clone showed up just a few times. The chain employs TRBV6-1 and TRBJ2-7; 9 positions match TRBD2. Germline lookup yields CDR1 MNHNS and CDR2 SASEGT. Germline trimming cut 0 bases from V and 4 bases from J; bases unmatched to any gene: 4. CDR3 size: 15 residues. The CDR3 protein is CASSEAASGIYEQYF. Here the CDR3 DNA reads TGTGCCAGCAGTGAAGCGGCTAGCGGGATTTACGAGCAGTACTTC.

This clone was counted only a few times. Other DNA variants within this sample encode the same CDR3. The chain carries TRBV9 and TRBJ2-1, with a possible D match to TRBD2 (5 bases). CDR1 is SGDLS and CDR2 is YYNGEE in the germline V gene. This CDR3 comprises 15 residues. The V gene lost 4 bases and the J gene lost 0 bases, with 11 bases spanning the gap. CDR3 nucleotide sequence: TGTGCCAGCAGCCGAAGCGGAAGCTCCTACAATGAGCAGTTCTTC. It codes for CASSRSGSSYNEQFF.

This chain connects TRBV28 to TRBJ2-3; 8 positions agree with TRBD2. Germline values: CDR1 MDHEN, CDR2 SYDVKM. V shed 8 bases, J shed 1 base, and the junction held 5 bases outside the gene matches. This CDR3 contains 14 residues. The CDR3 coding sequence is TGTGCCAGCTCCGGACTAGCACGCACAGATACGCAGTATTTT. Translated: CASSGLARTDTQYF.

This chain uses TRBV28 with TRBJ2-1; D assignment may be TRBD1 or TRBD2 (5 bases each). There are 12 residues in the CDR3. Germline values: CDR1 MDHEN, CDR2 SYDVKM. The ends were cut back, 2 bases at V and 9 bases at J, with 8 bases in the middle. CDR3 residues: CASSLGDAEQFF. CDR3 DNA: TGTGCCAGCAGTTTAGGGGACGCTGAGCAGTTCTTC.

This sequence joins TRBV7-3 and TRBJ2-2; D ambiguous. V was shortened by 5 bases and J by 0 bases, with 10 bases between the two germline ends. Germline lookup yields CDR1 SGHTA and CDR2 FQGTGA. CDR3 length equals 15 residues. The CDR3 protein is CASSAFHANTGELFF. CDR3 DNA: TGTGCCAGCAGCGCATTTCACGCGAACACCGGGGAGCTGTTTTTT. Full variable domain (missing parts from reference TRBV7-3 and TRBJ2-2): GAGVSQTPSNKVTEKGKYVELRCDPISGHTALYWYRQSLGQGPEFLIYFQGTGAADDSGLPNDRFFAVRPEGSVSTLKIQRTERGDSAVYLCASSAFHANTGELFFGEGSRLTVL.

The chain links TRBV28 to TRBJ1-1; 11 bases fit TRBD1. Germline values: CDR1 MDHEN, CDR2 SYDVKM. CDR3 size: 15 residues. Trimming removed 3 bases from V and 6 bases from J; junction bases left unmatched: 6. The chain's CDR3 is CASSFGGQGAAEAFF. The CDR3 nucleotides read TGTGCCAGCAGTTTTGGAGGACAGGGGGCCGCTGAAGCTTTCTTT.

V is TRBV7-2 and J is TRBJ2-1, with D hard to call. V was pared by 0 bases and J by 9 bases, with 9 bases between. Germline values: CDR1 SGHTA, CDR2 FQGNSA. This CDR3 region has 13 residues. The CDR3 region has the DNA TGTGCCAGCAGCTTAGCGCAGAAGGCTGAGCAGTTCTTC. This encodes CASSLAQKAEQFF.